This entry lists 17 T cell receptor beta chains sequenced from one sample in a study of blood T cell repertoires in COVID-19. The table came from immunoSEQ multiplex PCR; TCRdb's copy has only in-frame clones and leaves some out. The table shows about 160,000 clones, with about 85% occurring only once. Material for sequencing was peripheral blood. The receptors were sampled from an older woman with active or convalescent COVID-19.

J is TRBJ2-2 and V is TRBV7-2, with D tentatively TRBD2 (5 bases). CDR3 size: 15 residues. V was shortened by 1 base and J by 1 base, with 7 bases between the two germline ends. CDR1 SGHTA and CDR2 FQGNSA come from the germline V gene. CDR3 amino acids: CASSLGSGNTGELFF. The CDR3 nucleotides read TGTGCCAGCAGCTTAGGGAGCGGGAACACCGGGGAGCTGTTTTTT.

This chain joins TRBV29-1 and TRBJ2-3; 11 bases map to TRBD2. The CDR3 has 16 residues. Germline V CDR1 and CDR2: SQVTM, ANQGSEA. Germline trimming cut 6 bases from V and 3 bases from J; bases unmatched to any gene: 11. This chain's CDR3 is CSVPGTSGLKTDTQYF. Here the CDR3 DNA reads TGCAGCGTCCCCGGGACTAGCGGTTTAAAAACAGATACGCAGTATTTT.

The chain recombines TRBV18 with TRBJ1-5, with a weak D call TRBD1 (6 bases). V was trimmed by 5 bases and J by 7 bases, leaving 12 bases between them. Looked up from germline, CDR1 is KGHSH and CDR2 is LQKENI. This CDR3 has 13 amino acids. In DNA form, the CDR3 reads TGTGCCAGCTCATCCACAGGGAACCAGCCCCAGCATTTT. It codes for CASSSTGNQPQHF.

V gene TRBV6-5 combines with J gene TRBJ1-1, with 9 positions matching TRBD1. CDR3 length: 14 residues. V shed 6 bases and J 5 bases; nucleotides not matched to a gene: 7. Germline values: CDR1 MNHEY, CDR2 SVGAGI. The CDR3 region is CASRQTGGWTEAFF. Here the CDR3 DNA reads TGTGCCAGCAGACAAACAGGGGGCTGGACTGAAGCTTTCTTT.

The V gene is TRBV12-3 or TRBV12-4, the J gene TRBJ2-5; 10 bases are a match to TRBD1. V gave up 8 bases and J gave up 4 bases; unmatched junction bases: 4. The CDR3 is made up of 13 amino acids. The CDR3 coding sequence is TGTGCCAGCTGCCGGACAGGGGGAGAGACCCAGTACTTC. It codes for CASCRTGGETQYF.

CDR3 nucleotide sequence: TGCGCCAGCAGCCAAGCGGGATACCAAGAGACCCAGTACTTC. Translated: CASSQAGYQETQYF. This chain joins TRBV4-3 and TRBJ2-5, with D possibly being TRBD2 (5 bases). CDR3 length: 14 residues. Germline CDR1 and CDR2: LGHNA and YSLEER. V was shortened by 1 base and J by 0 bases, with 6 bases between the two germline ends.

The chain recombines TRBV30 with TRBJ2-7; 15 nucleotides match TRBD2. With V trimmed by 0 bases and J by 0 bases, 9 bases remained unmatched. Looked up from germline, CDR1 is GTSNPN and CDR2 is SVGIG (reference sequence). The CDR3 extends over 19 amino acids. The CDR3 loop reads CAWSVLGTSGGMSSYEQYF. CDR3 nucleotide sequence: TGTGCCTGGAGTGTACTGGGGACTAGCGGGGGGATGAGCTCCTACGAGCAGTACTTC.

There are a few counts of this clone. This rearrangement joins TRBV4-3 to TRBJ1-2; D is ambiguous. The germline V and J ends were trimmed by 0 bases and 2 bases, with 10 bases remaining between them. Germline V gives CDR1 LGHNA, CDR2 YSLEER. The CDR3 is made up of 15 amino acids. The CDR3 loop is CASSQDGQANYGYTF. The CDR3, as DNA: TGCGCCAGCAGCCAAGATGGGCAGGCAAACTATGGCTACACCTTC.

This chain uses TRBV6-2 or TRBV6-3 with TRBJ2-4; D call uncertain. V was clipped by 6 bases and J by 9 bases, with 9 bases between them. This CDR3 region has 11 residues. CDR1 is MNHEY and CDR2 is SVGEGT in the germline V gene. The CDR3 coding sequence is TGTGCCAGCAGCAAAACGGTCATTCAGTACTTC. It is translated as CASSKTVIQYF.

The chain couples TRBV27 to TRBJ2-7, with D possibly being TRBD2 (5 bases). Trimming stripped 4 bases from V and 6 bases from J, with 10 bases between. This CDR3 is built from 12 residues. CDR1 is MNHEY and CDR2 is SMNVEV in the germline V gene (reference sequence). The CDR3 loop is CASSSGLGEQYF. The CDR3 nucleotides read TGTGCCAGCAGTTCCGGACTGGGCGAGCAGTACTTC.

This chain joins TRBV4-1 and TRBJ1-5, with TRBD1 identical over 11 bases. Looked up from germline, CDR1 is MGHRA and CDR2 is YSYEKL. The CDR3 spans 15 residues. J gave up 5 bases and V 4 bases, and 4 bases lay outside the gene matches. DNA for the CDR3: TGCGCCAGCAGCCCGGGGGACAGGGGGGATCAGCCCCAGCATTTT. Encoded protein: CASSPGDRGDQPQHF.

The chain combines TRBV7-9 with TRBJ1-1, with a tentative D call TRBD1 (5 bases). Germline V gives CDR1 SEHNR, CDR2 FQNEAQ (reference sequence). With 0 bases removed from V and 4 bases from J, the gap between germline ends came to 12 bases. The CDR3 totals 15 residues. In DNA, the CDR3 is TGTGCCAGCAGCTTAGCGTTGGAGGGGAGCACTGAAGCTTTCTTT. This sequence encodes CASSLALEGSTEAFF.

The CDR3 here is CASSQPPMDRAHTQYF. Written as DNA, the CDR3 is TGCGCCAGCAGCCAACCACCCATGGACAGGGCTCATACGCAGTATTTT. The gene calls are TRBV4-1 and TRBJ2-3; 8 bases fit TRBD1. Germline values: CDR1 MGHRA, CDR2 YSYEKL. The ends lost 2 bases at V and 7 bases at J; junction bases unmatched: 11. This CDR3 is built from 16 residues.

The sample holds one count of this clone. The V call is TRBV4-3, the J call TRBJ1-6, with 8 bases matching TRBD1. Germline-derived CDR1 and CDR2 are LGHNA and YSLEER. Losses at the gene ends were 5 bases for V and 5 bases for J; bases not matched to a gene: 8. The CDR3 runs to 16 residues. CDR3 sequence (DNA): TGCGCCAGCAGCTCCTTTCCGGGACAGGATAATTCACCCCTCCACTTT. Translated: CASSSFPGQDNSPLHF.

This rearrangement joins TRBV13 to TRBJ2-1; perhaps TRBD1 as D (5 bases). Deletions cut 0 bases from V and 6 bases from J, with 12 bases between. The CDR3 has 15 residues. CDR1 and CDR2 from the germline V gene are PRHDT and FYEKMQ (reference sequence). CDR3 sequence (DNA): TGTGCCAGCAGCTTAGGGCAGGGAATGTTCAATGAGCAGTTCTTC. This translates into CASSLGQGMFNEQFF.

The V and J genes are TRBV9 and TRBJ1-2; the match to TRBD1 covers 7 bases. The ends lost 3 bases at V and 5 bases at J; junction bases unmatched: 4. Germline V gene lookup returns CDR1 SGDLS and CDR2 YYNGEE. This CDR3 is 13 amino acids long. DNA of the CDR3: TGTGCCAGCAGCGGAGTACAGGGGTATGGCTACACCTTC. Amino acid sequence: CASSGVQGYGYTF.

This clone was recorded only once. The CDR3 here is CASSPKAQGSYNEQFF. CDR3 in DNA: TGTGCCAGCTCACCTAAAGCACAGGGGTCCTACAATGAGCAGTTCTTC. The chain recombines TRBV18 with TRBJ2-1; 7 bases line up with TRBD1. The V segment lost 3 bases and the J segment 1 base; nucleotides outside the gene matches: 6. The germline V gene encodes CDR1 KGHSH and CDR2 LQKENI. This CDR3 spans 16 amino acids.